The 3 T cell receptor beta chains listed next were all sequenced from one sample in a study of blood T cell repertoires in COVID-19. TCRdb's copy holds only in-frame clones and misses some; the assay was immunoSEQ multiplex PCR. The data contain some 450,000 clones, approximately 88% of them seen just once; the ten biggest clones take up about 12%. Input material: peripheral blood. These receptor sequences come from a woman aged 45-65 years with COVID-19, enrolled during active disease.

The genes are TRBV9 and TRBJ1-4, with D possibly TRBD1 on 5 matching bases. Germline CDR1 and CDR2: SGDLS and YYNGEE. Between the trimmed V and J ends, which lost 0 bases and 5 bases, there was a span of 11 bases. The CDR3 is 15 amino acids. This CDR3 is CASSVGAGQNEKLFF. The CDR3 coding sequence is TGTGCCAGCAGCGTAGGGGCAGGGCAGAATGAAAAACTGTTTTTT.

The rearrangement joins TRBV6-1 to TRBJ2-2; 8 bases match TRBD2. Germline V gene sequence: CDR1 MNHNS, CDR2 SASEGT. The CDR3 is 18 amino acids. Unmatched junction bases numbered 10, after V lost 2 bases and J lost 2 bases. The CDR3 sequence is CASSERLGGGINTGELFF. The CDR3 coding sequence is TGTGCCAGCAGTGAAAGGTTGGGCGGGGGGATAAACACCGGGGAGCTGTTTTTT.

This clone was detected once. The rearrangement joins TRBV5-1 to TRBJ1-2; weak D call: TRBD1 (5 bases). The CDR3 loop spans 13 amino acids. Trimming took 4 bases from V and 7 from J, leaving 14 bases between them. Germline CDR1 SGHRS, CDR2 YFSETQ. The CDR3 is CASSPRGASGYTF. CDR3 nucleotide sequence: TGCGCCAGCAGCCCTCGCGGGGCGAGTGGCTACACCTTC.